Presented here are 9 T cell receptor beta chains from one specimen sequenced in a study of T cells in Graves' hyperthyroidism and ophthalmopathy. Amplified TCR beta CDR3 regions derived from RNA transcripts. Initially, a first-round RT-PCR of the TCR CDR3 employed the HTBI primer set. A single record per CDR3 protein comes from TCRdb applying MiXCR to the multiplex PCR reads. The repertoire holds around 700,000 distinct CDR3 sequences, with about 19% as singletons. Sequencing used blood. These receptors all come from a woman between 45 and 65 years old with Graves' hyperthyroidism that later progressed to Graves' ophthalmopathy.

This clonotype was counted a few times. This chain uses TRBV29-1 with TRBJ1-2, with D hard to call. The CDR3 runs to 10 residues. The germline V gene has CDR1 SQVTM and CDR2 ANQGSEA. Deletions cut 4 bases from V and 5 bases from J, with 5 bases between. CDR3 amino acids: CSVVGYGYTF. CDR3 nucleotide sequence: TGCAGCGTTGTGGGATATGGCTACACCTTC.

This clonotype was observed many times. The chain uses TRBV11-3 and TRBJ2-1; unclear D gene. Trimming removed 0 bases at V and 8 bases at J, with 5 bases between. The germline V gene has CDR1 SGHNT and CDR2 YENEEA. The CDR3 is made up of 12 amino acids. The CDR3 loop reads CASSLDRHEQFF. DNA for the CDR3: TGTGCCAGCAGCTTAGACAGGCATGAGCAGTTCTTC.

This clonotype was seen more than once but under ten times. This sequence joins TRBV4-1 and TRBJ1-5, with unresolved D. Trimming removed 0 bases at V and 1 base at J, with 7 bases between. The CDR3 contains 15 residues. CDR1 MGHRA and CDR2 YSYEKL come from the germline V gene. The DNA for the CDR3 is TGCGCCAGCAGCCAAGATCTGCCCAGCAATCAGCCCCAGCATTTT. Amino acid sequence: CASSQDLPSNQPQHF.

This clonotype appeared a few times. The rearrangement joins TRBV20-1 to TRBJ1-2, with 8 bases fitting TRBD1. Germline CDR1 DFQATT, CDR2 SNEGSKA (reference sequence). With 5 bases clipped from V and 8 bases from J, the junction kept 19 bases outside the gene matches. This CDR3 contains 16 residues. DNA of the CDR3: TGCAGTGCTGAGGGCTATACCGGGACAGGCGACTCAGGCTACACCTTC. Translated, it gives CSAEGYTGTGDSGYTF.

This clonotype was counted between two and nine times. The genes are TRBV19 and TRBJ1-4; no clear D. This CDR3 is built from 12 residues. Trimming left V 9 bases short and J 0 bases short, with 5 bases between. Germline CDR1 is LNHDA and CDR2 is SQIVND (reference sequence). The CDR3 here is CASKTTNEKLFF. The DNA for the CDR3 is TGTGCCAGCAAAACAACTAATGAAAAACTGTTTTTT.

This chain joins TRBV20-1 and TRBJ2-1, with 8 nucleotides matching TRBD2. The V segment lost 0 bases and the J segment 5 bases; nucleotides outside the gene matches: 9. The CDR3 has 16 amino acids. Germline-derived CDR1 and CDR2 are DFQATT and SNEGSKA (reference sequence). Here the CDR3 DNA reads TGCAGTGCTAGAGAGCGCCTTAGCGGGGTCCACAATGAGCAGTTCTTC. Protein product: CSARERLSGVHNEQFF.

On this clonotype: A junction end diverges from the germline sequence, so it may reflect a read error. The genes are TRBV3-1 and TRBJ1-2; perhaps TRBD1 as D (6 bases). The V gene's germline CDR1 is LGHDT and CDR2 YNNKEL (reference sequence). This CDR3 is 14 amino acids long. CDR3 region: CAGSQEWGHYGYTF. The CDR3 coding sequence is TGTGCCGGCAGCCAAGAATGGGGGCACTATGGCTACACCTTC.

This clonotype has just a few counts. The J gene is TRBJ2-1, the V gene TRBV20-1; tentatively, D is TRBD2 (6 bases). CDR3 size: 15 residues. Deletions cut 0 bases from V and 9 bases from J, with 18 bases between. In germline, CDR1 is DFQATT, CDR2 SNEGSKA (reference sequence). CDR3 region: CSARDGASASFEQFF. CDR3 coding DNA: TGCAGTGCTAGAGATGGCGCTAGCGCCTCCTTTGAGCAGTTCTTC.

The CDR3 here is CASSVGLAGVAVEQYF. CDR3 coding DNA: TGCGCCAGCAGCGTGGGACTAGCGGGGGTGGCTGTCGAGCAGTACTTC. The chain couples TRBV5-1 to TRBJ2-7; 14 bases agree with TRBD2. The CDR3 has 16 amino acids. Trimming at V came to 4 bases and at J to 6 bases, leaving 9 bases not matched to a gene. Germline V lookup: CDR1 SGHRS, CDR2 YFSETQ.